The 10 T cell receptor beta chains below come from one sample, sequenced in a study of tumor and adjacent non-tumor tissue in lung cancer. The template was RNA from unsorted bulk tissue. The normal lung tissue was taken more than 3 cm from the tumor edge. A modified ARM-PCR protocol with three rounds of nested PCR amplified TCRbeta. From the multiplex PCR reads, TCRdb called clonotypes with MiXCR, one entry per CDR3 protein. The sample records some 68,000 distinct CDR3 sequences, approximately 73% being singletons. The sample consisted of distant non-tumor lung tissue. Receptors were obtained from a man aged 55 to 70 with non-small cell lung cancer.

V and J are TRBV6-1 and TRBJ2-7; D may be TRBD1 (6 bases). The length of the CDR3 is 12 residues. V was cut by 4 bases and J by 13 bases, with 17 bases left in between. Germline assignment: CDR1 MNHNS and CDR2 SASEGT. For the CDR3, the DNA is TGTGCCAGCAGTGGGGACAACTACGGGCAATACTTC. It yields the protein CASSGDNYGQYF.

This chain joins TRBV12-3 or TRBV12-4 and TRBJ2-7; a possible D gene is TRBD1 (6 bases). V was cut by 5 bases and J by 0 bases, with 14 bases left in between. The length of the CDR3 is 15 residues. The CDR3 coding sequence is TGTGCCAGCAGTAACAGGGATTTGGGCTCCTACGAGCAGTACTTC. Protein sequence: CASSNRDLGSYEQYF.

As for this clonotype: Relative to the germline gene, one junction end is altered; a read error may explain this. The V call is TRBV10-3, the J call TRBJ2-7; possible D gene TRBD2, 5 bases. Germline V gene data show CDR1 as ENHRY and CDR2 as SYGVKD. The CDR3 is made up of 12 amino acids. The CDR3 here is CVIGPGSHEQYF. CDR3 DNA sequence: TGTGTCATCGGCCCGGGGTCCCACGAGCAGTACTTC.

The V gene is TRBV6-1, the J gene TRBJ1-5, with unresolved D. Judging by the DNA end, TRBJ2-3 fits better; the J call may be wrong. Germline V gives CDR1 MNHNS, CDR2 SASEGT. The CDR3 consists of 17 residues. The CDR3 region has the DNA TGTGCCAGCAGTGAAGCGCCTTTTGGTGGCAACAATCAGCCCCAGTATTTT. Translating gives CASSEAPFGGNNQPQYF.

This rearrangement joins TRBV11-1 to TRBJ2-2, with a possible D match to TRBD2 (5 bases). There are 14 residues in the CDR3. The V end lost 8 bases, the J end lost 11 bases, and 21 bases lay between the germline ends. Germline V CDR1 and CDR2: SGHAT, FQDESV (reference sequence). CDR3 in DNA: TGTGCCAGCGGCTATACTAGTGGCGCAGGAGAGCTGTTTTTT. Translating gives CASGYTSGAGELFF.

The V and J genes are TRBV29-1 and TRBJ2-2; D is uncertain. The CDR3 consists of 13 residues. Germline CDR1 reads SQVTM; CDR2 reads ANQGSEA. The CDR3 loop reads CSVNKGNTGELFF. The CDR3 bases are TGCAGTGTCAACAAGGGGAACACCGGGGAGCTGTTTTTT.

This chain joins TRBV5-8 and TRBJ2-5, with TRBD2 matching over 12 bases. The CDR3 sequence is 16 residues long. J lost 3 bases, V lost 7 bases, and 10 bases had no gene match. Germline CDR1 reads SGHTS; CDR2 reads YDEGEE. The CDR3 sequence is CASCTGASGGEETQYF. As DNA, the CDR3 is TGTGCCAGCTGTACGGGGGCTAGCGGGGGGGAAGAGACCCAGTACTTC.

In the case of this clonotype: This could be a read error, since a much larger clone is one nucleotide away. This is likely a read error, given that the CDR3 carries no conserved phenylalanine or tryptophan at its end. The rearrangement links TRBV7-9 to TRBJ2-7; D remains unclear. The germline V gene has CDR1 SEHNR and CDR2 FQNEAQ (reference sequence). The CDR3 loop spans 14 amino acids. V was clipped by 4 bases and J by 4 bases, with 14 bases between them. Here the CDR3 reads CASSSKILDYEQYS. CDR3 nucleotides: TGTGCCAGCAGCTCAAAGATCCTAGATTACGAGCAGTACTCC.

V is TRBV6-5 and J is TRBJ2-2; a possible D gene is TRBD2 (5 bases). Trimming left V 6 bases short and J 8 bases short, with 19 bases between. The CDR3 runs 15 residues. The V gene's germline CDR1 is MNHEY and CDR2 SVGAGI. The CDR3: CASSYGMWQTGELFF. The CDR3 DNA reads as TGTGCCAGCAGCTACGGGATGTGGCAAACAGGGGAGCTGTTTTTT.

Concerning this clonotype: A junction boundary mismatches the germline segment, possibly from a read error. The J gene is TRBJ2-4, the V gene TRBV11-3; the match to TRBD2 covers 11 bases. The CDR3 length is 19 residues. CDR1 and CDR2 from the germline V gene are SGHNT and YENEEA. The CDR3 DNA reads TGTGCAAGCAGCGTTTCCGGGACTAGCGGCAGTGCGAGTCAAAACATTCAGTACTTC. This translates into CASSVSGTSGSASQNIQYF.